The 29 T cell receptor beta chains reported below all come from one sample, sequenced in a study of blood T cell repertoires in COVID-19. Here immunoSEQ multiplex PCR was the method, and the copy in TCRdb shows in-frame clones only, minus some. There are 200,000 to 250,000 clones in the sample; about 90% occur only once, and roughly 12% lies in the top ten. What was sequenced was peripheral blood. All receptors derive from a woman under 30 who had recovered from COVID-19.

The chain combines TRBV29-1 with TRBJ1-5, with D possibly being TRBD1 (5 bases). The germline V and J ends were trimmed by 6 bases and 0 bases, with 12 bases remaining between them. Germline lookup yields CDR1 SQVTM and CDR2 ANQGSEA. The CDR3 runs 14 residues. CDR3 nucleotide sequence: TGCAGCGTACACACGGGGGTTAGCAATCAGCCCCAGCATTTT. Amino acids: CSVHTGVSNQPQHF.

The CDR3 DNA is TGTGCCAGCAGGGCTAGCGGGGGCACAGATACGCAGTATTTT. Translating it yields CASRASGGTDTQYF. The chain is built from TRBV2 and TRBJ2-3; 9 bases align to TRBD2. The germline CDR1 and CDR2 sequences are SNHLY and FYNNEI. The CDR3 sequence is 14 residues long. J lost 1 base, V lost 6 bases, and 2 bases had no gene match. Full variable domain (rest looked up from reference TRBV2 and TRBJ2-3): EPEVTQTPSHQVTQMGQEVILRCVPISNHLYFYWYRQILGQKVEFLVSFYNNEISEKSEIFDDQFSVERPDGSNFTLKIRSTKLEDSAMYFCASRASGGTDTQYFGPGTRLTVL.

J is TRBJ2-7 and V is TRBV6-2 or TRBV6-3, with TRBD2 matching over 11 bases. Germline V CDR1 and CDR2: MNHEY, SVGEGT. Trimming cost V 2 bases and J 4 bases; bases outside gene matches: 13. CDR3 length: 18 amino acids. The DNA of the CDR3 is TGTGCCAGCAGTTACGGAGGAGTAGCGGGAGGGCCGTTTTACGAGCAGTACTTC. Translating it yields CASSYGGVAGGPFYEQYF.

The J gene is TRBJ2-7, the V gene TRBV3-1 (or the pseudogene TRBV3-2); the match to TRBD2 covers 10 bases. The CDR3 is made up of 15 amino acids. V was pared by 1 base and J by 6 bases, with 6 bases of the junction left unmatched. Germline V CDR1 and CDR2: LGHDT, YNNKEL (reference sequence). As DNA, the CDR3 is TGTGCCAGCAGCCAAGGCTGGCTAGCGGGAGTCGAGCAGTACTTC. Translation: CASSQGWLAGVEQYF.

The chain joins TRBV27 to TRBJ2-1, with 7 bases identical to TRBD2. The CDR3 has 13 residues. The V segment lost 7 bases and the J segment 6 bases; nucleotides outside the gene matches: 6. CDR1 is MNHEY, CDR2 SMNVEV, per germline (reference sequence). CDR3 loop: CASMEGGVNEQFF. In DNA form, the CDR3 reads TGTGCCAGCATGGAGGGAGGGGTCAATGAGCAGTTCTTC.

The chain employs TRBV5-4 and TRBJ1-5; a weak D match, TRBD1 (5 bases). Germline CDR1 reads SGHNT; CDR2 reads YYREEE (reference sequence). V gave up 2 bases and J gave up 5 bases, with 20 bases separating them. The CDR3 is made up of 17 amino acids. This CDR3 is CASSFGPDPRGDQPQHF. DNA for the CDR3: TGTGCCAGCAGCTTTGGGCCCGACCCACGGGGGGATCAGCCCCAGCATTTT.

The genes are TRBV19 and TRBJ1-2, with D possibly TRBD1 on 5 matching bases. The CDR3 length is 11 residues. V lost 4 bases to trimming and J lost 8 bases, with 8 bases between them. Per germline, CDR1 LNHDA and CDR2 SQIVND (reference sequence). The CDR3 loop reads CASSTREGYTF. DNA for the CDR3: TGTGCCAGTAGTACCAGGGAAGGCTACACCTTC. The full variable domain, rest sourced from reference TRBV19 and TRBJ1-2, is DGGITQSPKYLFRKEGQNVTLSCEQNLNHDAMYWYRQDPGQGLRLIYYSQIVNDFQKGDIAEGYSVSREKKESFPLTVTSAQKNPTAFYLCASSTREGYTFGSGTRLTVV.

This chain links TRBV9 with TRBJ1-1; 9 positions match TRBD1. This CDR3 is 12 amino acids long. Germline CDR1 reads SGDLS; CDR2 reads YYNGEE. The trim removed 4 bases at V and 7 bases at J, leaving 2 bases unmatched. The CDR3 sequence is CASSRTGDEAFF. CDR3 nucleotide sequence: TGTGCCAGCAGCCGGACAGGGGATGAAGCTTTCTTT.

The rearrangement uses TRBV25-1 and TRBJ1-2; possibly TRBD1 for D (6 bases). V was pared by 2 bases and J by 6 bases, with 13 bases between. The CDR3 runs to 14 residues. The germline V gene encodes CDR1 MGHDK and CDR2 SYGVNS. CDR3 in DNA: TGTGCCAGCAGTGAAGGAGGGGGGGTTCATGGCTACACCTTC. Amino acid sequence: CASSEGGGVHGYTF.

The CDR3 spells CASSLRLAENTDTQYF. DNA of the CDR3: TGTGCCAGCAGCTTGAGGTTAGCGGAAAACACAGATACGCAGTATTTT. J is TRBJ2-3 and V is TRBV5-6, with a possible D match to TRBD2 (6 bases). Germline lookup yields CDR1 SGHDT and CDR2 YYEEEE. This CDR3 region has 16 residues. Trimming pared 1 base from V and 2 bases from J, leaving 14 bases between. The full variable domain, in which reference TRBV5-6 and TRBJ2-3 provide the parts outside the CDR3, is DAGVTQSPTHLIKTRGQQVTLRCSPKSGHDTVSWYQQALGQGPQFIFQYYEEEERQRGNFPDRFSGHQFPNYSSELNVNALLLGDSALYLCASSLRLAENTDTQYFGPGTRLTVL.

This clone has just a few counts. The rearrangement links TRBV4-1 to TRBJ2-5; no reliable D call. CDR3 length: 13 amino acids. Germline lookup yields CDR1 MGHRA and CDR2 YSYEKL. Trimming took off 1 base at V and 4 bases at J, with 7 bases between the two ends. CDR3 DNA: TGCGCCAGCAGCCAAGTTTTACTAGAGACCCAGTACTTC. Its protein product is CASSQVLLETQYF.

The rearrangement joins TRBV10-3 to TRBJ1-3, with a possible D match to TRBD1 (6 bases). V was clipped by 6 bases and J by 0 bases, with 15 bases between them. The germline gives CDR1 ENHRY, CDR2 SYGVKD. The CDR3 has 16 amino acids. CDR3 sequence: CAISSGDRISGNTIYF. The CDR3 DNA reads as TGTGCCATCAGCTCAGGGGACCGGATCTCTGGAAACACCATATATTTT.

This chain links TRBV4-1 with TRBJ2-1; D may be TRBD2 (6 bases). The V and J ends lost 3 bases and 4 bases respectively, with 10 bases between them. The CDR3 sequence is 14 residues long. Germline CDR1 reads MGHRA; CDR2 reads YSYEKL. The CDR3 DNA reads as TGCGCCAGCAGCCATAACGGGAGATACAATGAGCAGTTCTTC. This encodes CASSHNGRYNEQFF.

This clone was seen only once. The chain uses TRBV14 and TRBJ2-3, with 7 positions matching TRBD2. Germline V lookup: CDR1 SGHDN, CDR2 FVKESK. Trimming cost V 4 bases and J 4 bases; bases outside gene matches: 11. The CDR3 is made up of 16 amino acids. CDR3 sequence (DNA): TGTGCCAGCAGCCCCCTTGTGGGAGGGCCCGCAGATACGCAGTATTTT. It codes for CASSPLVGGPADTQYF. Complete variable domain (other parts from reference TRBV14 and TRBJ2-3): EAGVTQFPSHSVIEKGQTVTLRCDPISGHDNLYWYRRVMGKEIKFLLHFVKESKQDESGMPNNRFLAERTGGTYSTLKVQPAELEDSGVYFCASSPLVGGPADTQYFGPGTRLTVL.

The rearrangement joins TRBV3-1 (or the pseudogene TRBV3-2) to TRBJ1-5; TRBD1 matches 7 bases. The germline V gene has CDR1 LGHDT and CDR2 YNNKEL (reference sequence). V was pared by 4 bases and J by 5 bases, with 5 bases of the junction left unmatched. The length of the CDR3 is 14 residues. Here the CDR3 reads CASSPDQGDQPQHF. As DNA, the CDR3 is TGTGCCAGCAGCCCAGATCAGGGGGATCAGCCCCAGCATTTT.

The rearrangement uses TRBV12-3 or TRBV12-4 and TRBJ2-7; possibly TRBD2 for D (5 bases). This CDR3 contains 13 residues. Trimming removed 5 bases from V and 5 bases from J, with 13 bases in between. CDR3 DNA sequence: TGTGCCAGCAGTCGCGGACTCTGGGACGAGCAGTACTTC. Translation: CASSRGLWDEQYF.

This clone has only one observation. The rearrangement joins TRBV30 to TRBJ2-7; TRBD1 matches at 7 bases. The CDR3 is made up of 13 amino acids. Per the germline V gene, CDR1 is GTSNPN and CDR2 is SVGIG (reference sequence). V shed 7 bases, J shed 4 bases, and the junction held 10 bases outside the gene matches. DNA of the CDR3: TGTGCCTCTTACACAGGGGACCGATACGAGCAGTACTTC. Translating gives CASYTGDRYEQYF.

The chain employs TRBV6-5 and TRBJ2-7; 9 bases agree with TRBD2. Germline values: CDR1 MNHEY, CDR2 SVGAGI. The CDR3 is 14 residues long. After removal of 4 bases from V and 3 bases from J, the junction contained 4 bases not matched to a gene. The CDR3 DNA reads TGTGCCAGCAGTTCCCTAGCGGGGCACTACGAGCAGTACTTC. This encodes CASSSLAGHYEQYF.

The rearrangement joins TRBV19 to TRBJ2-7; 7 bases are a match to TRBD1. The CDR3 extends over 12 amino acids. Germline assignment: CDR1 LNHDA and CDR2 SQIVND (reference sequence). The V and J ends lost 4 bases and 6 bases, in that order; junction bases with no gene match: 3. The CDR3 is CASSTPGGEQYF. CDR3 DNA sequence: TGTGCCAGTAGTACCCCAGGGGGCGAGCAGTACTTC.

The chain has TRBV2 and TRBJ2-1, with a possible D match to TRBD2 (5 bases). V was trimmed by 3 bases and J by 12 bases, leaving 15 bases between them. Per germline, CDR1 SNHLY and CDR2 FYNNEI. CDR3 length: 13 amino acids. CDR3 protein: CASSEDRGLGQFF. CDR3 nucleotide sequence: TGTGCCAGCAGTGAGGACCGTGGACTCGGGCAGTTCTTC.

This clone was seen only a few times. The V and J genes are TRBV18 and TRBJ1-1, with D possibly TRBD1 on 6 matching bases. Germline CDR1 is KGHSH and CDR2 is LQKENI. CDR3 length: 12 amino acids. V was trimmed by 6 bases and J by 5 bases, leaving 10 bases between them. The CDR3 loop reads CASSSTGTEAFF. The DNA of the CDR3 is TGTGCCAGCTCTTCCACAGGGACTGAAGCTTTCTTT.

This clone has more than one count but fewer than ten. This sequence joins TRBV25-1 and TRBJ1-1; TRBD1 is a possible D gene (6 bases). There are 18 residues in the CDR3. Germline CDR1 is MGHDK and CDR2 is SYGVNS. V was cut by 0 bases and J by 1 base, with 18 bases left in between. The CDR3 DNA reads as TGTGCCAGCAGTGAATATATTCGAGGGGGAGTAGGGAACACTGAAGCTTTCTTT. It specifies CASSEYIRGGVGNTEAFF.

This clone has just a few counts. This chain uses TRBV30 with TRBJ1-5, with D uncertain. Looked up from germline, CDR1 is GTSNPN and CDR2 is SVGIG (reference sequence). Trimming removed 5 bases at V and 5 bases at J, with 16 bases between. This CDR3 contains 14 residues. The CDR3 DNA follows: TGTGCCTGGTCACCGGGGAGCTTCGATCAGCCCCAGCATTTT. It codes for CAWSPGSFDQPQHF.

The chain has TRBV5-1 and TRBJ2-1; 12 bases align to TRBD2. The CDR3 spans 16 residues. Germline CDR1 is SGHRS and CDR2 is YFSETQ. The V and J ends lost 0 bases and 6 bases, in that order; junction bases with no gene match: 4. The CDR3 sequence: CASSLAASGRGNEQFF. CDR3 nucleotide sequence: TGCGCCAGCAGCTTGGCGGCTAGCGGGAGGGGCAATGAGCAGTTCTTC.

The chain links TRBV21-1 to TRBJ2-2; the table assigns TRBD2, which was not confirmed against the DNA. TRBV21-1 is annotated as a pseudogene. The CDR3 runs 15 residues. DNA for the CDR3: TGTGCCAGCAGCAAACCAGCGGGAGGCACCGGGGAGCTGTTTTTT. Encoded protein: CASSKPAGGTGELFF.

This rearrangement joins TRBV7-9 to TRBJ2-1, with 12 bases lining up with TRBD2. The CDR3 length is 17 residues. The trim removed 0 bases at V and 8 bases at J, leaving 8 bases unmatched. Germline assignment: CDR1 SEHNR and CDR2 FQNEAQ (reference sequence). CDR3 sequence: CASSLARTSGATDEQFF. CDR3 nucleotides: TGTGCCAGCAGCTTAGCGAGGACTAGCGGGGCCACGGATGAGCAGTTCTTC. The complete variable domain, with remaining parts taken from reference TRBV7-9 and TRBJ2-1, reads DTGVSQNPRHKITKRGQNVTFRCDPISEHNRLYWYRQTLGQGPEFLTYFQNEAQLEKSRLLSDRFSAERPKGSFSTLEIQRTEQGDSAMYLCASSLARTSGATDEQFFGPGTRLTVL.

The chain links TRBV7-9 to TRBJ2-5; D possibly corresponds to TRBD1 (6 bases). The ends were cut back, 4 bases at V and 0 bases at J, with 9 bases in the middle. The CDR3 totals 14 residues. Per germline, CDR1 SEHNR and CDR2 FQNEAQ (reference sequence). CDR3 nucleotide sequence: TGTGCCAGCAGCTCTACAGGGTACCAAGAGACCCAGTACTTC. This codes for CASSSTGYQETQYF.

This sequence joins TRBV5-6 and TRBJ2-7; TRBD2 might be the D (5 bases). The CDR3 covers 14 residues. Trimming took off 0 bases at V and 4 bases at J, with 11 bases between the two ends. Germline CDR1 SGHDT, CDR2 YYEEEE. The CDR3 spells CASSLDRRGYEQYF. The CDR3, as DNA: TGTGCCAGCAGCTTGGATCGGAGAGGGTACGAGCAGTACTTC.

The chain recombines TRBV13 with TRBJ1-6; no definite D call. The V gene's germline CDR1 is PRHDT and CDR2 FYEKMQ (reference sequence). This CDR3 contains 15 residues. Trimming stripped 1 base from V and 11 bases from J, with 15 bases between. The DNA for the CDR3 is TGTGCCAGCAGCTTAGCGGGAGGGAAAATGGCACCCCTCCACTTT. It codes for CASSLAGGKMAPLHF.